This entry describes one T cell receptor beta chain. The CDR3 length is 13 residues. This entry belongs to a study of blood T cell repertoires in COVID-19. Study-level background: From the United States, Italy and Spain came samples of acute and convalescent COVID-19. The cDNA or gDNA used as material had been derived from T cells, B-cell-depleted T cells, or PBMCs.

How the authors handled the data: Nucleated cell counts were estimated from reference gene primer amplification. Sequencing used immunoSEQ multiplex PCR; TCRdb keeps in-frame clones, though not all of them. The V and J calls and clone size were taken over from that table, and D and trimming were inferred from the DNA. Among roughly 190,000 clones listed, around 90% were seen once. The rearrangement links TRBV21-1 to TRBJ1-1. TRBV21-1 is noted as a pseudogene. Material: peripheral blood. This TCR derives from a man in his forties or fifties with active or convalescent COVID-19. CDR3 in DNA: TGTGCCAGCAGCTCTCGGGTGAACACTGAAGCTTTCTTT. It translates to CASSSRVNTEAFF.